This T cell receptor beta chain was profiled in a study of cytomegalovirus exposure and HLA in healthy donors. Background on the study: A later analysis reported the 120 or so validation repertoires used the same platform as the roughly 700 first-cohort repertoires.

Note on this clone: Antigen specificity is unknown.

Generated by immunoSEQ multiplex PCR, the TCRdb table keeps only in-frame clones and is missing some. In the table there are 150,000 to 200,000 clones, more than 75% of which are singletons. Regarding the study as a whole: The authors listed some 160 TCR beta chains as cytomegalovirus-associated. There were some public TCRs occurring in many donors, but most TCR sequences were rare.

CDR3 length equals 12 residues. Germline CDR1 is MRHNA and CDR2 is SNTAGT. The germline V and J ends were trimmed by 4 bases and 6 bases, with 6 bases remaining between them. Sequenced sample: PBMCs. This clonotype was obtained from a woman younger than 30 in good health and CMV-seronegative. J is TRBJ2-2 and V is TRBV6-4; D ambiguous. The chain's CDR3 is CASSAHSGELFF. The CDR3 region has the DNA TGTGCCAGCAGTGCCCATTCCGGGGAGCTGTTTTTT.